This T cell receptor beta chain was obtained from a study of tumor and adjacent non-tumor tissue in lung cancer. Study context: Aged about 31 to 85 years, patients included 10 men and roughly 5 women with stage I to III disease.

The CDR3 length is 19 residues. CDR1 is MNHNS and CDR2 is SASEGT in the germline V gene. Overall study findings and caveats: Normal lung showed higher cumulative top 100 clone frequency than tumor. Patients with more diverse tumor TCRs had worse survival.

Of note for this clonotype: Its specificity is not known. At one of its ends the junction is not consistent with the germline gene, which may arise from a read error.

The template was RNA from unsorted bulk tissue. Donors were chemotherapy-naive, newly diagnosed lung cancer surgical patients in China, August–late 2014. TCRbeta libraries were built with three rounds of nested PCR, modified from ARM-PCR. TCRdb redid the calling of the multiplex PCR reads with MiXCR, one entry per CDR3 protein. The repertoire holds 120,000 or so distinct CDR3 sequences, around 82% seen once, with approximately 22% in the top ten. The clonotype originates from a man between 65 and 85 years old with non-small cell lung cancer. Sequenced sample: lung tumor tissue. V gene TRBV6-1 combines with J gene TRBJ2-1, with 8 bases lining up with TRBD2. CDR3 sequence: CANSDPGGPGLIAYNGQFF. CDR3 in DNA: TGTGCCAACAGTGATCCGGGAGGGCCTGGATTGATCGCCTACAATGGGCAGTTCTTC.